The present TCR beta chain was sequenced within a study of cytomegalovirus exposure and HLA in healthy donors. PCR used 60 Vbeta primers and 13 Jbeta primers. TCRdb's copy holds only in-frame clones and misses some; the assay was immunoSEQ multiplex PCR. The repertoire holds about 170,000 clones, about four fifths seen once, with less than 2.5% in the top ten. Study findings and constraints: It is likely that the observed cluster of highly shared sequence variants was a sequencing artifact. For most TCR beta V segments, an earlier analysis put the productive rate at about 87% or about 30% of the time. Presence/absence analyses treated sequencing depth as roughly uniform across donors.

Regarding this clone: Its antigen is unknown.

Likely unrecorded immune exposures existed in these nominally healthy donors. This CDR3 has 15 residues. The V gene's germline CDR1 is MDHEN and CDR2 SYDVKM. Deletions cut 2 bases from V and 2 bases from J, with 11 bases between. The receptor comes from a woman in her forties or fifties in good health and CMV-seronegative. Material for sequencing was PBMCs. The chain combines TRBV28 with TRBJ2-3, with D tentatively TRBD2 (6 bases). The CDR3 region is CASSLASVVTDTQYF. The CDR3 nucleotides are TGTGCCAGCAGTTTAGCTAGCGTAGTCACAGATACGCAGTATTTT.